Below are 26 T cell receptor beta chains sequenced from a single sample in a study of T cell responses to AZD1222 COVID-19 vaccine. The method was immunoSEQ multiplex PCR; TCRdb's version includes in-frame clones alone and lacks a portion of them. This table has under 250,000 clones, roughly 91% appearing once. Sequenced here: peripheral blood, sampled on day 0 of MenACWY control vaccination. These receptors all stem from an adult in good health.

The chain's CDR3 is CASSERTSFGEQFF. DNA of the CDR3: TGTGCCAGCAGTGAACGGACTAGCTTCGGTGAGCAGTTCTTC. V is TRBV2 and J is TRBJ2-1; TRBD2 aligns across 8 bases. J was trimmed by 9 bases and V by 2 bases; bases with no gene match: 6. The CDR3 is 14 residues long. In germline, CDR1 is SNHLY, CDR2 FYNNEI.

The chain carries TRBV18 and TRBJ2-6; 10 bases map to TRBD2. Germline V lookup: CDR1 KGHSH, CDR2 LQKENI. Trimming cost V 5 bases and J 0 bases; bases outside gene matches: 4. This CDR3 region has 17 residues. The CDR3 nucleotides are TGTGCCAGCTCATACGGACTAGCGGTCTCTGGGGCCAACGTCCTGACTTTC. Translation: CASSYGLAVSGANVLTF.

This rearrangement joins TRBV12-3 or TRBV12-4 to TRBJ2-5; D ambiguous. This CDR3 contains 11 residues. V was pared by 4 bases and J by 5 bases, with 5 bases between. The CDR3 loop is CASSSQETQYF. In DNA form, the CDR3 reads TGTGCCAGCAGTTCGCAGGAGACCCAGTACTTC.

As regards this clone: An end of the junction differs from the germline gene, which may be a read error. The rearrangement joins TRBV19 to TRBJ1-1; D gene uncertain. Per germline, CDR1 LNHDA and CDR2 SQIVND (reference sequence). CDR3 length: 14 amino acids. The CDR3 sequence: CASRIGLTNTEAFF. DNA of the CDR3: TGTGCCAGTAGAATAGGGTTGACGAACACTGAAGCTTTCTTT.

V gene TRBV7-2 combines with J gene TRBJ1-5, with D tentatively TRBD1 (6 bases). Germline loops: CDR1 SGHTA, CDR2 FQGNSA. The CDR3 is 16 amino acids. V was shortened by 2 bases and J by 1 base, with 12 bases between the two germline ends. CDR3 coding DNA: TGTGCCAGCAGCTTACATGGGGGGCTCAGCAATCAGCCCCAGCATTTT. It yields the protein CASSLHGGLSNQPQHF. The variable domain in full, completed from reference TRBV7-2 and TRBJ1-5, reads GAGVSQSPSNKVTEKGKDVELRCDPISGHTALYWYRQSLGQGLEFLIYFQGNSAPDKSGLPSDRFSAERTGGSVSTLTIQRTQQEDSAVYLCASSLHGGLSNQPQHFGDGTRLSIL.

This chain uses TRBV25-1 with TRBJ2-3; 7 nucleotides agree with TRBD1. Trimming cost V 3 bases and J 3 bases; bases outside gene matches: 6. CDR3 size: 15 residues. CDR1 and CDR2 from the germline V gene are MGHDK and SYGVNS. The CDR3 DNA follows: TGTGCCAGCAGTGACGCCAGGGGGTTGACAGATACGCAGTATTTT. It translates to CASSDARGLTDTQYF. The full variable domain, rest sourced from reference TRBV25-1 and TRBJ2-3, is EADIYQTPRYLVIGTGKKITLECSQTMGHDKMYWYQQDPGMELHLIHYSYGVNSTEKGDLSSESTVSRIRTEHFPLTLESARPSHTSQYLCASSDARGLTDTQYFGPGTRLTVL.

CDR3 amino acids: CASSPGRGGYTF. In nucleotides, the CDR3 is TGTGCCAGCAGTCCGGGCAGAGGAGGCTACACCTTC. The rearrangement links TRBV12-3 or TRBV12-4 to TRBJ1-2, with no clear D. Trimming cost V 5 bases and J 8 bases, with 12 bases left between them. The CDR3 consists of 12 residues.

The CDR3 is CASSQGFGGAGPWNGYTF. DNA for the CDR3: TGCGCCAGCAGCCAAGGATTCGGTGGGGCAGGCCCATGGAATGGCTACACCTTC. The chain uses TRBV4-3 and TRBJ1-2, with D perhaps TRBD1 (5 bases). The germline CDR1 and CDR2 sequences are LGHNA and YSLEER. V was clipped by 1 base and J by 6 bases, with 24 bases between them. This CDR3 contains 18 residues.

The chain combines TRBV18 with TRBJ1-5, with no clear D. Per the germline V gene, CDR1 is KGHSH and CDR2 is LQKENI. The CDR3 covers 14 residues. Trimming left V 4 bases short and J 1 base short, with 8 bases between. This CDR3 is CASSLAVSNQPQHF. Written as DNA, the CDR3 is TGTGCCAGCTCACTGGCGGTCAGCAATCAGCCCCAGCATTTT.

The chain combines TRBV5-1 with TRBJ1-1, with D hard to call. V was clipped by 0 bases and J by 4 bases, with 10 bases between them. CDR3 length: 14 amino acids. Germline values: CDR1 SGHRS, CDR2 YFSETQ. The CDR3, as DNA: TGCGCCAGCAGCTTGGGGGCCTCGCTCACTGAAGCTTTCTTT. Protein sequence: CASSLGASLTEAFF.

Concerning this clone: In the same sample, other DNA sequences code for this CDR3. The rearrangement links TRBV19 to TRBJ1-1; D perhaps matches TRBD1 (5 bases). CDR3 length: 14 residues. Trimming shortened V by 3 bases and J by 5 bases, and 13 bases separated the two germline ends. CDR1 is LNHDA and CDR2 is SQIVND in the germline V gene (reference sequence). CDR3 loop: CASSIRQGSTEAFF. The CDR3 region has the DNA TGTGCCAGTAGTATCCGGCAGGGAAGTACTGAAGCTTTCTTT.

The chain joins TRBV18 to TRBJ1-1; D is unclear. CDR1 is KGHSH, CDR2 LQKENI, per germline. The CDR3 sequence is 12 residues long. V was cut by 5 bases and J by 7 bases, with 11 bases left in between. CDR3 DNA sequence: TGTGCCAGCTCAACGCCTGTTAATGAAGCTTTCTTT. It encodes CASSTPVNEAFF.

The V gene is TRBV27, the J gene TRBJ1-6; TRBD1 matches 8 bases. The CDR3 runs to 15 residues. CDR1 MNHEY and CDR2 SMNVEV come from the germline V gene (reference sequence). J gave up 5 bases and V 2 bases, and 2 bases lay outside the gene matches. The chain's CDR3 is CASSLGQGDNSPLHF. The CDR3 nucleotides are TGTGCCAGCAGTTTAGGACAGGGCGATAATTCACCCCTCCACTTT.

This chain links TRBV12-3 or TRBV12-4 with TRBJ1-2; no clear D. The ends were cut back, 5 bases at V and 3 bases at J, with 7 bases in the middle. CDR3 length equals 12 residues. CDR3 coding DNA: TGTGCCAGCAGTCCGTACTACTATGGCTACACCTTC. It is translated as CASSPYYYGYTF.

The V and J genes are TRBV7-9 and TRBJ1-5; D ambiguous. Trimming left V 4 bases short and J 2 bases short, with 15 bases between. The CDR3 sequence is 16 residues long. In germline, CDR1 is SEHNR, CDR2 FQNEAQ (reference sequence). The CDR3 DNA is TGTGCCAGCAGCTATTTCTCGGGTTTCGGCAATCAGCCCCAGCATTTT. Amino acid sequence: CASSYFSGFGNQPQHF.

The chain is built from TRBV9 and TRBJ1-5; possible D gene TRBD1, 5 bases. With 2 bases removed from V and 10 bases from J, the gap between germline ends came to 13 bases. Germline-derived CDR1 and CDR2 are SGDLS and YYNGEE. The CDR3 is 13 amino acids. The CDR3 is CASSVKTGGPQHF. The CDR3 DNA reads as TGTGCCAGCAGCGTGAAAACCGGGGGACCCCAGCATTTT.

The chain joins TRBV30 to TRBJ1-2; 8 nucleotides align to TRBD1. From germline, CDR1 is GTSNPN and CDR2 SVGIG (reference sequence). The CDR3 consists of 12 residues. The V gene end was trimmed by 4 bases and the J gene end by 10 bases; junction bases not matched to a gene: 8. CDR3 sequence: CAWNRQGSDYTF. DNA for the CDR3: TGTGCCTGGAACCGACAGGGGTCCGACTACACCTTC.

V and J are TRBV11-2 and TRBJ1-1, with D uncertain. This CDR3 is 13 amino acids long. Trimming pared 5 bases from V and 4 bases from J, leaving 11 bases between. Germline V gene lookup returns CDR1 SGHAT and CDR2 FQNNGV. The DNA of the CDR3 is TGTGCCAGCAGCCCCCAGGTGGGCACTGAAGCTTTCTTT. Amino acids: CASSPQVGTEAFF.

The chain combines TRBV18 with TRBJ1-4, with D uncertain. CDR1 and CDR2 (germline): KGHSH, LQKENI. V was trimmed by 2 bases and J by 2 bases, leaving 15 bases between them. CDR3 length equals 17 residues. CDR3 protein: CASSPRRVPPTNEKLFF. CDR3 nucleotides: TGTGCCAGCTCACCAAGGAGGGTCCCTCCTACTAATGAAAAACTGTTTTTT.

This sequence joins TRBV4-3 and TRBJ1-1; no definite D call. The CDR3 loop spans 15 amino acids. Per the germline V gene, CDR1 is LGHNA and CDR2 is YSLEER. The V gene lost 4 bases and the J gene lost 0 bases, with 12 bases spanning the gap. CDR3 sequence (DNA): TGCGCCAGCAGCCCTCTCGCCGGATTGAACACTGAAGCTTTCTTT. Protein product: CASSPLAGLNTEAFF.

The chain recombines TRBV28 with TRBJ1-5, with no clear D. The germline V gene has CDR1 MDHEN and CDR2 SYDVKM. This CDR3 spans 14 amino acids. The V gene lost 3 bases and the J gene lost 0 bases, with 6 bases spanning the gap. The CDR3 region is CASSFGISNQPQHF. The CDR3, as DNA: TGTGCCAGCAGTTTTGGGATTAGCAATCAGCCCCAGCATTTT.

The CDR3 loop reads CASSPSGGLLNTEAFF. The CDR3 DNA sequence: TGTGCCAGCAGCCCGAGTGGGGGGCTCTTGAACACTGAAGCTTTCTTT. The V and J genes are TRBV5-4 and TRBJ1-1, with a weak D call TRBD1 (6 bases). Trimming shortened V by 4 bases and J by 0 bases, and 16 bases separated the two germline ends. Germline CDR1 and CDR2: SGHNT and YYREEE (reference sequence). The CDR3 has 16 amino acids.

The chain uses TRBV6-5 and TRBJ1-6; D uncertain. With 6 bases removed from V and 6 bases from J, the gap between germline ends came to 6 bases. This CDR3 spans 12 amino acids. Germline lookup yields CDR1 MNHEY and CDR2 SVGAGI. The CDR3 DNA reads TGTGCCAGCAGAACCGCTAATTCACCCCTCCACTTT. Translating it yields CASRTANSPLHF.

The chain carries TRBV28 and TRBJ1-1; 10 bases are a match to TRBD1. Per the germline V gene, CDR1 is MDHEN and CDR2 is SYDVKM. This CDR3 region has 13 residues. Trimming at V came to 6 bases and at J to 11 bases, leaving 9 bases not matched to a gene. CDR3 nucleotides: TGTGCCAGCAGGGGGGACAGGGGAAGGAGGGCTTTCTTT. Translated: CASRGDRGRRAFF.

V gene TRBV6-6 combines with J gene TRBJ1-1, with 7 nucleotides matching TRBD1. Germline CDR1 is MNHNY and CDR2 is SVGAGI (reference sequence). The CDR3 is 15 amino acids. With V trimmed by 5 bases and J by 1 base, 7 bases remained unmatched. The CDR3 DNA sequence: TGTGCCAGCAGTCCCGACAGGGCAAGGAACACTGAAGCTTTCTTT. The encoded protein is CASSPDRARNTEAFF.

The chain recombines TRBV5-1 with TRBJ2-7; D might be TRBD1 or TRBD2, each matching 5 bases. The V gene lost 4 bases and the J gene lost 6 bases, with 20 bases spanning the gap. In germline, CDR1 is SGHRS, CDR2 YFSETQ. CDR3 size: 15 residues. The CDR3, as DNA: TGCGCCAGCAGCCTCGATGGGACCTCGAAATCCGAGCAGTACTTC. Its translation: CASSLDGTSKSEQYF.